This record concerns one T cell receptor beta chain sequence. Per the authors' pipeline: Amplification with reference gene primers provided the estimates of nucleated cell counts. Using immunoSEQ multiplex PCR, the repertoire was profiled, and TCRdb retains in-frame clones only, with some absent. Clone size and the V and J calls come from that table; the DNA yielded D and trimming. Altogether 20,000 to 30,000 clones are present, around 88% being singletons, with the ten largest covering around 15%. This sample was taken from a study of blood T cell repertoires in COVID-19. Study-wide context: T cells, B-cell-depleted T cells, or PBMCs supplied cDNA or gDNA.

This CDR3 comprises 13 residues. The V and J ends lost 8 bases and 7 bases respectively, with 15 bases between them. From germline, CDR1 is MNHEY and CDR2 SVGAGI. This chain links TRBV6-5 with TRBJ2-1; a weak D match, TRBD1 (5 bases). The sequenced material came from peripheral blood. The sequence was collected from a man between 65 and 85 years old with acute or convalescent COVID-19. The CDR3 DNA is TGTGCCAGCGGGCGGACCCCAGGGAATGAGCAGTTCTTC. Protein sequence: CASGRTPGNEQFF.